Presented here are 9 T cell receptor beta chains from one specimen sequenced in a study of T cells in Graves' hyperthyroidism and ophthalmopathy. The investigators amplified TCR beta CDR3 regions from RNA transcripts. The TCR CDR3 was amplified in a first-round RT-PCR using the HTBI primer set. TCRdb independently ran MiXCR on the multiplex PCR reads; one entry per CDR3 protein. The top ten hold around 32% of the sample, which has some 490,000 distinct CDR3 sequences, roughly 16% seen once. The sample consisted of blood. These receptors originate from a woman under 40 with Graves' ophthalmopathy.

The CDR3 sequence: CASRGGTSGTDTQYF. DNA of the CDR3: TGTGCCAGCAGGGGGGGGACTAGCGGTACAGATACGCAGTATTTT. The chain links TRBV27 to TRBJ2-3; TRBD2 agrees at 11 bases. The V gene's germline CDR1 is MNHEY and CDR2 SMNVEV (reference sequence). Trimming removed 6 bases from V and 3 bases from J; junction bases left unmatched: 5. This CDR3 has 15 amino acids.

This clonotype came up a few times. This chain joins TRBV12-3 or TRBV12-4 and TRBJ2-2, with 8 bases that match TRBD1. The V segment lost 3 bases and the J segment 6 bases; nucleotides outside the gene matches: 6. The CDR3 totals 15 residues. The CDR3 bases are TGTGCCAGCAGTTTGTTCAGGGGGCGCGCCGGGGAGCTGTTTTTT. Protein sequence: CASSLFRGRAGELFF.

The chain has TRBV20-1 and TRBJ2-7; 7 nucleotides align to TRBD1. The CDR3 has 14 amino acids. The junction had 13 bases not matched to a gene; V was cut back by 4 bases and J by 7 bases. CDR1 and CDR2 from the germline V gene are DFQATT and SNEGSKA (reference sequence). CDR3 sequence: CSATYGTDALEQYF. CDR3 nucleotide sequence: TGCAGTGCTACCTACGGGACAGACGCACTAGAGCAGTACTTC.

The genes are TRBV6-2 or TRBV6-3 and TRBJ1-5; no clear D gene. The ends were cut back, 6 bases at V and 7 bases at J, with 16 bases in the middle. CDR1 and CDR2 from the germline V gene are MNHEY and SVGEGT. The CDR3 extends over 14 amino acids. CDR3: CASRVVLEGQPQHF. The CDR3 DNA follows: TGTGCCAGCAGGGTTGTCTTGGAGGGACAGCCCCAGCATTTT.

A remark on this clonotype: The junction does not match germline at one end; this may be a read error. The chain links TRBV7-7 to TRBJ2-7; 8 nucleotides align to TRBD2. The germline V gene has CDR1 SSHAT and CDR2 FNYEAQ (reference sequence). This CDR3 comprises 13 residues. Here the CDR3 reads CASSREREHEQYF. The DNA of the CDR3 is TGTGCTAGCAGCCGGGAGCGGGAGCACGAGCAGTACTTC.

This clonotype was seen only a few times. J is TRBJ2-7 and V is TRBV18; D is tentatively TRBD1 or TRBD2 (6 bases each). CDR1 and CDR2 (germline): KGHSH, LQKENI. The CDR3 is 16 amino acids. The V end was cut by 3 bases, the J end by 7 bases, with 22 bases between. CDR3 residues: CASSPLGGGAAEEQYF. CDR3 sequence (DNA): TGTGCCAGCTCACCCCTAGGGGGAGGCGCCGCGGAGGAGCAGTACTTC. Based on the CDR3 plus reference TRBV18 and TRBJ2-7, the full variable domain is NAGVMQNPRHLVRRRGQEARLRCSPMKGHSHVYWYRQLPEEGLKFMVYLQKENIIDESGMPKERFSAEFPKEGPSILRIQQVVRGDSAAYFCASSPLGGGAAEEQYFGPGTRLTVT.

This clonotype occurred many times. This chain connects TRBV12-5 to TRBJ2-1; 9 nucleotides agree with TRBD1. Germline CDR1 LGHNT, CDR2 FRNRAP. CDR3 size: 16 residues. Trimming at V came to 0 bases and at J to 0 bases, leaving 0 bases not matched to a gene. CDR3 DNA sequence: TGTGCTAGTGGTTTGGTACAGGGGGCCTCCTACAATGAGCAGTTCTTC. It encodes CASGLVQGASYNEQFF.

This clonotype came up a few times. This chain connects TRBV4-3 to TRBJ2-5; D not resolved. With 3 bases removed from V and 1 base from J, the gap between germline ends came to 9 bases. Germline V lookup: CDR1 LGHNA, CDR2 YSLEER. CDR3 length: 14 residues. CDR3 nucleotides: TGCGCCAGCAGCCAGGACGGACGCCAAGAGACCCAGTACTTC. Amino acid sequence: CASSQDGRQETQYF.

The chain is built from TRBV9 and TRBJ2-3; D is ambiguous. CDR3 length equals 13 residues. The V gene's germline CDR1 is SGDLS and CDR2 YYNGEE. The V and J ends lost 3 bases and 6 bases respectively, with 11 bases between them. The CDR3 nucleotides read TGTGCCAGCAGCGGACTTACACAGGATACGCAGTATTTT. This codes for CASSGLTQDTQYF. The full variable domain, rest sourced from reference TRBV9 and TRBJ2-3, is DSGVTQTPKHLITATGQRVTLRCSPRSGDLSVYWYQQSLDQGLQFLIQYYNGEERAKGNILERFSAQQFPDLHSELNLSSLELGDSALYFCASSGLTQDTQYFGPGTRLTVL.